This T cell receptor beta chain comes out of a study of T cell responses to AZD1222 COVID-19 vaccine. Study-wide points: Mostly white British, mostly female donors; authors suggested clonal diversity may be underestimated. Repertoires in all cases were sampled only once the peak T cell response had passed. Baseline serostatus was positive in only six AZD1222 recipients.

CDR3 length equals 15 residues. The V gene end was trimmed by 4 bases and the J gene end by 4 bases; junction bases not matched to a gene: 7. CDR1 and CDR2 (germline): MGHRA, YSYEKL. A note on this clone: Its specificity is not known.

Sequencing was performed with immunoSEQ multiplex PCR; in TCRdb, only in-frame clones are kept and a portion is missing. The data show about 73,000 clones, roughly 90% seen once. The genes are TRBV4-1 and TRBJ1-5, with 7 positions matching TRBD1. The receptor's source is an adult who received the AZD1222 COVID-19 vaccine. This specimen was peripheral blood, taken 28 days after the second AZD1222 dose. CDR3 sequence reads: CASSLETGPNQPQHF. The DNA of the CDR3 is TGCGCCAGCAGCCTAGAGACAGGGCCAAATCAGCCCCAGCATTTT.